The 2 T cell receptor beta chains in this list originate from one sample, sequenced in a study of CD8+CD57+ T cells in acquired aplastic anemia. Sequencing was done on patients that had shown CD8+CD57+ cell expansion by flow cytometry. The use of genomic DNA as template underpinned the TCR beta VDJ and CDR3 profiling. TCRdb ran MiXCR on the reads and lists one entry per CDR3 protein. This table holds 450,000 to 550,000 distinct CDR3 sequences, roughly a third found once. Source material: sorted CD4+, CD8+, or CD8+CD57+ T cells (not recorded which) from PBMCs. These TCRs come from a human donor with aplastic anemia.

This clonotype was detected many times. This CDR3 reads CASSYRGNEQFF. CDR3 nucleotides: TGTGCCAGCAGTTACAGGGGCAATGAGCAGTTCTTC. The chain has TRBV25-1 and TRBJ2-1; 7 nucleotides align to TRBD1. The CDR3 consists of 12 residues. V dropped 5 bases and J dropped 6; count of bases not matched to a gene: 1. CDR1 and CDR2 (germline): MGHDK, SYGVNS.

This clonotype has a count of ten or more. The gene calls are TRBV7-9 and TRBJ1-1; D is undetermined. The germline V and J ends were trimmed by 2 bases and 4 bases, with 5 bases remaining between them. The length of the CDR3 is 12 residues. Germline V gene sequence: CDR1 SEHNR, CDR2 FQNEAQ (reference sequence). The CDR3 bases are TGTGCCAGCAGCTTATCCACCACTGAAGCTTTCTTT. Amino acids: CASSLSTTEAFF.